A single sample gave rise to the 32 T cell receptor beta chains below, sequenced in a study of cytomegalovirus exposure and HLA in healthy donors. The PCR contained 60 Vbeta and 13 Jbeta primers. The repertoire was sequenced with immunoSEQ multiplex PCR; TCRdb's copy has only in-frame clones and lacks some. This repertoire shows roughly 93,000 clones, more than 65% found once; its top ten account for 7% to 10%. The source material was PBMCs. The receptors were gathered from a human donor in good health.

The table lists this clone with a few counts. The gene calls are TRBV14 and TRBJ2-5; 7 nucleotides line up with TRBD1. After removal of 4 bases from V and 2 bases from J, the junction contained 7 bases not matched to a gene. The germline gives CDR1 SGHDN, CDR2 FVKESK. This CDR3 contains 15 residues. CDR3 in DNA: TGTGCCAGCAGCCCTATTCAGGGGGTTCAAGAGACCCAGTACTTC. It codes for CASSPIQGVQETQYF. The whole variable domain, remainder taken from reference TRBV14 and TRBJ2-5, is EAGVTQFPSHSVIEKGQTVTLRCDPISGHDNLYWYRRVMGKEIKFLLHFVKESKQDESGMPNNRFLAERTGGTYSTLKVQPAELEDSGVYFCASSPIQGVQETQYFGPGTRLLVL.

The rearrangement joins TRBV10-3 to TRBJ1-2; 9 bases align to TRBD1. There are 15 residues in the CDR3. From germline, CDR1 is ENHRY and CDR2 SYGVKD. V dropped 5 bases and J dropped 0; count of bases not matched to a gene: 4. The CDR3 is CAISLDRGANYGYTF. CDR3 nucleotide sequence: TGTGCCATCAGTTTGGACAGGGGAGCTAACTATGGCTACACCTTC.

This sequence joins TRBV25-1 and TRBJ2-2, with D tentatively TRBD1 (6 bases). V dropped 4 bases and J dropped 6 bases, with 9 bases sitting between them. Looked up from germline, CDR1 is MGHDK and CDR2 is SYGVNS. The CDR3 consists of 13 residues. CDR3 amino acids: CASSVEGAGELFF. As DNA, the CDR3 is TGTGCCAGCAGTGTAGAGGGGGCCGGGGAGCTGTTTTTT.

V and J are TRBV5-6 and TRBJ2-7; 10 bases match TRBD2. The V and J ends lost 4 bases and 5 bases, in that order; junction bases with no gene match: 6. Germline CDR1 SGHDT, CDR2 YYEEEE. This CDR3 has 14 amino acids. CDR3 sequence reads: CASSRASGSNEQYF. In DNA, the CDR3 is TGTGCCAGCAGCCGGGCTAGCGGGAGTAACGAGCAGTACTTC. The full variable domain, rest sourced from reference TRBV5-6 and TRBJ2-7, is DAGVTQSPTHLIKTRGQQVTLRCSPKSGHDTVSWYQQALGQGPQFIFQYYEEEERQRGNFPDRFSGHQFPNYSSELNVNALLLGDSALYLCASSRASGSNEQYFGPGTRLTVT.

V is TRBV11-2 and J is TRBJ2-2; D gene uncertain. Germline assignment: CDR1 SGHAT and CDR2 FQNNGV. V was clipped by 5 bases and J by 8 bases, with 9 bases between them. The length of the CDR3 is 12 residues. The chain's CDR3 is CASSQTRGELFF. In DNA, the CDR3 is TGTGCCAGCAGCCAGACCAGGGGGGAGCTGTTTTTT.

This clone showed up just a few times. V is TRBV2 and J is TRBJ2-7, with TRBD2 as a possible D gene (6 bases). The germline V gene has CDR1 SNHLY and CDR2 FYNNEI. The CDR3 spans 12 residues. The ends were cut back, 8 bases at V and 0 bases at J, with 8 bases in the middle. The CDR3 spells CASGRSSYEQYF. The CDR3 DNA sequence: TGTGCCAGCGGGAGGAGCTCCTACGAGCAGTACTTC.

This clone was found a few times. V gene TRBV5-8 combines with J gene TRBJ2-5, with D maybe TRBD2 (6 bases). Trimming removed 4 bases from V and 5 bases from J, with 12 bases in between. Germline V gene lookup returns CDR1 SGHTS and CDR2 YDEGEE. The CDR3 is made up of 13 amino acids. The CDR3 DNA is TGTGCCAGCAGCCACCTAGCGATTGAGACCCAGTACTTC. Its translation: CASSHLAIETQYF.

The chain uses TRBV6-1 and TRBJ2-1; TRBD1 is a possible D gene (6 bases). V lost 2 bases and J lost 0, with 11 bases in between. The CDR3 loop spans 16 amino acids. Germline loops: CDR1 MNHNS, CDR2 SASEGT. The CDR3 is CASSESLGGSYNEQFF. The CDR3 DNA is TGTGCCAGCAGTGAAAGTCTAGGGGGCTCCTACAATGAGCAGTTCTTC.

This chain links TRBV2 with TRBJ2-1; D might be TRBD2 (6 bases). Trimming left V 8 bases short and J 7 bases short, with 15 bases between. The germline gives CDR1 SNHLY, CDR2 FYNNEI. The CDR3 is 13 amino acids. Here the CDR3 reads CASGGTGVNEQFF. CDR3 in DNA: TGTGCCAGCGGGGGGACCGGGGTGAATGAGCAGTTCTTC.

This rearrangement joins TRBV19 to TRBJ2-3, with D perhaps matching TRBD2 (6 bases). The CDR3 has 15 amino acids. V shed 2 bases and J shed 2 bases, with 11 bases lying between them. Germline CDR1 and CDR2: LNHDA and SQIVND (reference sequence). CDR3 coding DNA: TGTGCCAGTAGTATATTGGCGGGGACCACAGATACGCAGTATTTT. Protein product: CASSILAGTTDTQYF.

The chain is built from TRBV7-9 and TRBJ2-3; possibly TRBD2 for D (5 bases). Germline V CDR1 and CDR2: SEHNR, FQNEAQ (reference sequence). This CDR3 has 13 residues. V lost 5 bases to trimming and J lost 5 bases, with 11 bases between them. For the CDR3, the DNA is TGTGCCAGCAGCCTAAGCGGACTAGATACGCAGTATTTT. Its translation is CASSLSGLDTQYF.

CDR3 sequence (DNA): TGTGCCATCAGCGCGAACTACGAGCAGTACTTC. Residues: CAISANYEQYF. This chain joins TRBV10-3 and TRBJ2-7, with D unresolved. The CDR3 runs 11 residues. V was trimmed by 6 bases and J by 3 bases, leaving 6 bases between them. Germline CDR1 is ENHRY and CDR2 is SYGVKD.

V and J are TRBV5-4 and TRBJ1-1; a possible D gene is TRBD1 (5 bases). Trimming pared 4 bases from V and 5 bases from J, leaving 15 bases between. From germline, CDR1 is SGHNT and CDR2 YYREEE (reference sequence). The CDR3 extends over 14 amino acids. The CDR3 DNA reads TGTGCCAGCAGCCCGGACGGGGGGAGGACTGAAGCTTTCTTT. Its translation: CASSPDGGRTEAFF.

V and J are TRBV29-1 and TRBJ2-3, with TRBD1 matching 7 bases. J was trimmed by 2 bases and V by 3 bases; bases with no gene match: 5. Germline CDR1 reads SQVTM; CDR2 reads ANQGSEA. The CDR3 contains 14 residues. The CDR3 region has the DNA TGCAGCGTTGACTCAGGGGGAAACACAGATACGCAGTATTTT. Translated: CSVDSGGNTDTQYF.

The chain recombines TRBV7-2 with TRBJ2-3; 11 bases are a match to TRBD2. This CDR3 has 16 amino acids. Germline values: CDR1 SGHTA, CDR2 FQGNSA. The trim removed 1 base at V and 4 bases at J, leaving 4 bases unmatched. CDR3 sequence: CASSLVAGGISDTQYF. The DNA of the CDR3 is TGTGCCAGCAGCTTAGTAGCGGGAGGGATATCAGATACGCAGTATTTT.

This clone was seen more than once but under ten times. J is TRBJ1-4 and V is TRBV7-8; D unresolved. The CDR3 runs 13 residues. CDR1 is SGHVS and CDR2 is FQNEAQ in the germline V gene. V lost 3 bases, J lost 7 bases, and 9 bases lay in between. The CDR3 region has the DNA TGTGCCAGCAGCTTTGGGTCTAGTGAAAAACTGTTTTTT. As protein: CASSFGSSEKLFF.

This chain links TRBV7-8 with TRBJ1-2; D is unresolved. The V gene lost 5 bases and the J gene lost 0 bases, with 16 bases spanning the gap. The CDR3 length is 16 residues. Looked up from germline, CDR1 is SGHVS and CDR2 is FQNEAQ. CDR3 protein: CASSPRGLPTNYGYTF. The CDR3 DNA sequence: TGTGCCAGCAGCCCTCGGGGTCTACCAACTAACTATGGCTACACCTTC.

The rearrangement joins TRBV6-5 to TRBJ2-5; 13 nucleotides match TRBD2. This CDR3 contains 15 residues. Germline CDR1 reads MNHEY; CDR2 reads SVGAGI. V shed 5 bases, J shed 2 bases, and the junction held 2 bases outside the gene matches. The CDR3 region is CASSRLAGGQETQYF. For the CDR3, the DNA is TGTGCCAGCAGTCGACTAGCGGGAGGACAAGAGACCCAGTACTTC.

V gene TRBV4-1 combines with J gene TRBJ2-3, with TRBD2 identical over 8 bases. CDR1 is MGHRA, CDR2 YSYEKL, per germline. With 5 bases clipped from V and 0 bases from J, the junction kept 7 bases outside the gene matches. CDR3 length: 16 amino acids. This CDR3 reads CASSKTGGYSTDTQYF. CDR3 sequence (DNA): TGCGCCAGCAGCAAGACGGGGGGGTATAGCACAGATACGCAGTATTTT.

This clone was detected a few times. V usage is TRBV19 and J usage is TRBJ2-7, with D unresolved. The CDR3 totals 15 residues. The germline gives CDR1 LNHDA, CDR2 SQIVND (reference sequence). Trimming removed 3 bases at V and 0 bases at J, with 12 bases between. The CDR3, as DNA: TGTGCCAGTAGTATTTTCGGTTCTAGCTCCTACGAGCAGTACTTC. Protein product: CASSIFGSSSYEQYF.

This clone was counted a single time. The chain employs TRBV30 and TRBJ1-6; D possibly corresponds to TRBD1 (5 bases). Per the germline V gene, CDR1 is GTSNPN and CDR2 is SVGIG (reference sequence). Trimming removed 4 bases from V and 6 bases from J, with 16 bases in between. The CDR3 runs 15 residues. Here the CDR3 reads CAWKTGQGGNSPLHF. DNA of the CDR3: TGTGCCTGGAAAACCGGGCAGGGTGGTAATTCACCCCTCCACTTT.

V gene TRBV6-4 combines with J gene TRBJ2-7; 16 nucleotides line up with TRBD2. The germline CDR1 and CDR2 sequences are MRHNA and SNTAGT. J gave up 2 bases and V 1 base, and 11 bases lay outside the gene matches. This CDR3 comprises 20 residues. The CDR3 spells CASSDYRLPGLAGGTYEQYF. CDR3 nucleotides: TGTGCCAGCAGTGACTACCGCCTACCGGGACTAGCGGGAGGGACCTACGAGCAGTACTTC.

This sequence joins TRBV19 and TRBJ1-5; 12 bases are shared with TRBD1. V lost 6 bases, J lost 6 bases, and 15 bases stayed unmatched. The CDR3 consists of 18 residues. Germline lookup yields CDR1 LNHDA and CDR2 SQIVND (reference sequence). CDR3 protein: CASRRQTGTGGRPQPQHF. Written as DNA, the CDR3 is TGTGCCAGTAGAAGACAGACAGGGACAGGGGGCCGCCCTCAGCCCCAGCATTTT. Variable domain in full (rest from reference TRBV19 and TRBJ1-5): DGGITQSPKYLFRKEGQNVTLSCEQNLNHDAMYWYRQDPGQGLRLIYYSQIVNDFQKGDIAEGYSVSREKKESFPLTVTSAQKNPTAFYLCASRRQTGTGGRPQPQHFGDGTRLSIL.

The chain couples TRBV19 to TRBJ2-2, with D perhaps TRBD2 (5 bases). CDR3 size: 14 residues. Germline V CDR1 and CDR2: LNHDA, SQIVND (reference sequence). The V gene lost 3 bases and the J gene lost 6 bases, with 11 bases spanning the gap. This CDR3 reads CASSMSGKAGELFF. CDR3 nucleotides: TGTGCCAGTAGTATGTCGGGGAAGGCCGGGGAGCTGTTTTTT.

The CDR3 protein is CASTLFQGARGGYTF. CDR3 coding DNA: TGTGCCAGTACCTTGTTCCAGGGGGCGCGGGGTGGCTACACCTTC. The chain combines TRBV2 with TRBJ1-2; TRBD1 aligns across 8 bases. This CDR3 is 15 amino acids long. The germline V gene has CDR1 SNHLY and CDR2 FYNNEI. The V gene end was trimmed by 9 bases and the J gene end by 7 bases; junction bases not matched to a gene: 16.

The chain links TRBV7-9 to TRBJ1-2; TRBD1 is a possible D gene (6 bases). Trimming shortened V by 8 bases and J by 5 bases, and 15 bases separated the two germline ends. CDR1 and CDR2 from the germline V gene are SEHNR and FQNEAQ (reference sequence). This CDR3 spans 13 amino acids. CDR3: CASGLGGPYGYTF. The CDR3 nucleotides are TGTGCCAGCGGACTGGGGGGGCCGTATGGCTACACCTTC. The variable domain in full, with the rest retrieved from reference TRBV7-9 and TRBJ1-2, is DTGVSQNPRHKITKRGQNVTFRCDPISEHNRLYWYRQTLGQGPEFLTYFQNEAQLEKSRLLSDRFSAERPKGSFSTLEIQRTEQGDSAMYLCASGLGGPYGYTFGSGTRLTVV.

The chain is built from TRBV14 and TRBJ1-3; D is unresolved. In germline, CDR1 is SGHDN, CDR2 FVKESK. The length of the CDR3 is 15 residues. V shed 1 base and J shed 2 bases, with 9 bases lying between them. The CDR3 here is CASSQVSGAGNTIYF. The CDR3 DNA sequence: TGTGCCAGCAGCCAAGTATCCGGGGCTGGAAACACCATATATTTT.

This clone came up a few times. The chain links TRBV7-9 to TRBJ1-1; no clear D. This CDR3 has 14 residues. Germline V gene data show CDR1 as SEHNR and CDR2 as FQNEAQ (reference sequence). The ends were cut back, 0 bases at V and 11 bases at J, with 16 bases in the middle. The CDR3 nucleotides read TGTGCCAGCAGCTTAGCGGGGAGACCCGGCGGGGCTTTCTTT. It is translated as CASSLAGRPGGAFF. The full variable domain, with the rest looked up from reference TRBV7-9 and TRBJ1-1, is DTGVSQNPRHKITKRGQNVTFRCDPISEHNRLYWYRQTLGQGPEFLTYFQNEAQLEKSRLLSDRFSAERPKGSFSTLEIQRTEQGDSAMYLCASSLAGRPGGAFFGQGTRLTVV.

Comments on this clone: Its ends do not fully match the called genes, so a read error is possible. The rearrangement joins TRBV7-9 to TRBJ1-2; TRBD1 aligns across 12 bases. Germline CDR1 SEHNR, CDR2 FQNEAQ (reference sequence). The CDR3 loop spans 17 amino acids. The CDR3 protein is CSSSAGTGGVSSYGYTF. CDR3 bases: TGTTCCAGCAGCGCCGGGACAGGGGGCGTTTCCAGCTATGGCTACACCTTC.

The rearrangement links TRBV6-4 to TRBJ2-1, with 11 bases that match TRBD1. This CDR3 spans 16 amino acids. From germline, CDR1 is MRHNA and CDR2 SNTAGT. The V segment lost 4 bases and the J segment 7 bases; nucleotides outside the gene matches: 9. The CDR3 coding sequence is TGTGCCAGCAGTGCCGAGGGACAGGGGGTGTCAAATGAGCAGTTCTTC. Protein sequence: CASSAEGQGVSNEQFF.

Of note for this clone: The junction and the germline gene differ at one end; a read error may be behind it. This chain links TRBV5-1 with TRBJ2-2; TRBD1 is a possible D gene (5 bases). The germline V gene has CDR1 SGHRS and CDR2 YFSETQ. CDR3 length: 14 residues. The CDR3 nucleotides are TGCGCCGGCAGAAAGACAGAGAACACCGGGGAGCTGTTTTTT. Encoded protein: CAGRKTENTGELFF.

The V gene is TRBV7-8, the J gene TRBJ2-6; 7 bases match TRBD1. CDR1 is SGHVS, CDR2 FQNEAQ, per germline. The CDR3 runs 17 residues. J was trimmed by 0 bases and V by 5 bases; bases with no gene match: 7. The DNA of the CDR3 is TGTGCCAGCAGCCCCCGGACAGGCTACTCTGGGGCCAACGTCCTGACTTTC. Translating it yields CASSPRTGYSGANVLTF.